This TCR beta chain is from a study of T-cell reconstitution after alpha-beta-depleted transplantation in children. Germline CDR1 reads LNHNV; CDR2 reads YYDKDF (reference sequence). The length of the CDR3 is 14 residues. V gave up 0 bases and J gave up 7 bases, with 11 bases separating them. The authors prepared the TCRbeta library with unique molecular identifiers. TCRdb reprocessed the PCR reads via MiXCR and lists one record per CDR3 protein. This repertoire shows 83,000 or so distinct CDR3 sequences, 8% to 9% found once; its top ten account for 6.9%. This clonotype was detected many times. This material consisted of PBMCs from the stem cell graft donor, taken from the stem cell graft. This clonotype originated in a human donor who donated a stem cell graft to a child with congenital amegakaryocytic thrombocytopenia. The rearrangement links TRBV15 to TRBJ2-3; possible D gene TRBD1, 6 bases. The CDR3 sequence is CATSRDRGTNTQYF. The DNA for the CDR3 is TGTGCCACCAGCAGAGACAGGGGCACGAATACGCAGTATTTT.